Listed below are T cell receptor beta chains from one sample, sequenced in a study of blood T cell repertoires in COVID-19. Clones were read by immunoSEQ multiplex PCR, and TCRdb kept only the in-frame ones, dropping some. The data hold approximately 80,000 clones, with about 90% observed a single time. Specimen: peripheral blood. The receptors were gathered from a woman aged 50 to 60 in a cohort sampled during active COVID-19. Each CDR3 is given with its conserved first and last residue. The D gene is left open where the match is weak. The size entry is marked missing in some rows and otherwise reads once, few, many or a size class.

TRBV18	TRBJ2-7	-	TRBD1	TGTGCCAGCTCACCCACCGGGACAGGGGGGGAGCAGTACTTC	CASSPTGTGGEQYF
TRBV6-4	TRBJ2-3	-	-	TGTGCCAGCAGTGAGCGAGAATTCACAGATACGCAGTATTTT	CASSEREFTDTQYF
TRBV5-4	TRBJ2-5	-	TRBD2	TGTGCCAGCAGGCCGCGGGGGGACATCCAAGAGACCCAGTACTTC	CASRPRGDIQETQYF
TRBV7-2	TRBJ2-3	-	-	TGTGCCAGCAGGAGCTCCGGAGGGCCCTCAGATACGCAGTATTTT	CASRSSGGPSDTQYF
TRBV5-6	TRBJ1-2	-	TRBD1	TGTGCCAGCAGCCCCCTAAGACAGGGGACTTCTAACTATGGCTACACCTTC	CASSPLRQGTSNYGYTF
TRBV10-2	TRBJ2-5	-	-	TGCGCCAGCAGTGAGCCTGGGGGCACACAAGAGACCCAGTACTTC	CASSEPGGTQETQYF
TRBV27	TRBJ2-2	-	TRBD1	TGTGCCAGCAGCAGGGACAGGGGGCGCACCGGGGAGCTGTTTTTT	CASSRDRGRTGELFF
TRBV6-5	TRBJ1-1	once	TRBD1	TGTGCCAGCAGCCGACAGGGGGAGCTCACTGAAGCTTTCTTT	CASSRQGELTEAFF
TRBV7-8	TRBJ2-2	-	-	TGTGCCAGCAGCTTCGGGACTCCTCCCGGGGAGCTGTTTTTT	CASSFGTPPGELFF
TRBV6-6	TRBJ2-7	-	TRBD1	TGTGCCAGCAGTTACACGGGACAGGGGAACGAGCAGTACTTC	CASSYTGQGNEQYF
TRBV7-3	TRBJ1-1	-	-	TGTGCCAGCAGCTTAAACAGGGACACTGAAGCTTTCTTT	CASSLNRDTEAFF
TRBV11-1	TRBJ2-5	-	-	TGTGCCAGCAGCTCTAGGGACTTAGACGAAGAGACCCAGTACTTC	CASSSRDLDEETQYF